Listed here are 27 T cell receptor beta chains from one sample, sequenced in a study of Graves' ophthalmopathy and Graves' hyperthyroidism. Using RNA transcripts, the TCR beta CDR3 regions were amplified. HTBI-primed first-round RT-PCR preceded second-round multiplex PCR. One entry per CDR3 protein results from TCRdb running MiXCR on the multiplex PCR reads. The profile shows over 450,000 distinct CDR3 sequences, over 13% of them singletons. Sequencing used blood. The receptors stem from a woman in her 30s with Graves' ophthalmopathy.

V usage is TRBV7-3 and J usage is TRBJ2-2; D perhaps matches TRBD1 (5 bases). The CDR3 is made up of 15 amino acids. From germline, CDR1 is SGHTA and CDR2 FQGTGA. Trimming shortened V by 5 bases and J by 8 bases, and 18 bases separated the two germline ends. In DNA form, the CDR3 reads TGTGCCAGCAGCAACCCGGTCGCCTCAGGGGGGGAGCTGTTTTTT. Translated: CASSNPVASGGELFF. The full variable domain, in which reference TRBV7-3 and TRBJ2-2 provide the parts outside the CDR3, is GAGVSQTPSNKVTEKGKYVELRCDPISGHTALYWYRQSLGQGPEFLIYFQGTGAADDSGLPNDRFFAVRPEGSVSTLKIQRTERGDSAVYLCASSNPVASGGELFFGEGSRLTVL.

The rearrangement uses TRBV7-3 and TRBJ1-1; the D gene is possibly TRBD1 (5 bases). This CDR3 has 13 residues. Germline CDR1 is SGHTA and CDR2 is FQGTGA. The V end lost 5 bases, the J end lost 2 bases, and 9 bases lay between the germline ends. The CDR3 sequence: CASSNGGNTEAFF. The CDR3 DNA reads as TGTGCCAGCAGCAATGGGGGAAACACTGAAGCTTTCTTT.

This clonotype was detected many times. The chain recombines TRBV28 with TRBJ1-2; 7 nucleotides match TRBD1. V dropped 6 bases and J dropped 5; count of bases not matched to a gene: 9. Per germline, CDR1 MDHEN and CDR2 SYDVKM. The CDR3 is made up of 14 amino acids. The CDR3 loop is CASRTTGRKYGYTF. In DNA form, the CDR3 reads TGTGCCAGCAGAACGACAGGGAGGAAATATGGCTACACCTTC.

With respect to this clonotype: Just one base apart from a much larger clone, this may be a read error. The rearrangement uses TRBV28 and TRBJ2-5; TRBD2 aligns across 8 bases. The germline V gene has CDR1 MDHEN and CDR2 SYDVKM. The CDR3 consists of 14 residues. For the CDR3, the DNA is TGTGCCAGCAGTCTACTAGCGGAGGGGGGGACCGAGTACTTC. Its translation is CASSLLAEGGTEYF.

The chain couples TRBV11-2 to TRBJ2-6; 7 bases map to TRBD1. Per the germline V gene, CDR1 is SGHAT and CDR2 is FQNNGV. This CDR3 is built from 17 residues. V lost 4 bases, J lost 4 bases, and 10 bases stayed unmatched. The CDR3 bases are TGTGCCAGCAGCTCCTTCAAGGGGGCGTCCGGGGCCAACGTCCTGACTTTC. It codes for CASSSFKGASGANVLTF. Together with reference TRBV11-2 and TRBJ2-6, the CDR3 gives the full variable domain: EAGVAQSPRYKIIEKRQSVAFWCNPISGHATLYWYQQILGQGPKLLIQFQNNGVVDDSQLPKDRFSAERLKGVDSTLKIQPAKLEDSAVYLCASSSFKGASGANVLTFGAGSRLTVL.

This clonotype was seen at least ten times. V and J are TRBV20-1 and TRBJ2-7; 9 bases align to TRBD2. The germline gives CDR1 DFQATT, CDR2 SNEGSKA (reference sequence). This CDR3 is built from 14 residues. Trimming took 7 bases from V and 5 from J; bases not matched to a gene: 12. In nucleotides, the CDR3 is TGCAGTGGACCCCGAGGACTAGCGAGCCACGAGCAGTACTTC. Translated: CSGPRGLASHEQYF.

Ten or more counts support this clonotype. The chain is built from TRBV12-3 or TRBV12-4 and TRBJ1-1; D is unresolved. With 5 bases removed from V and 2 bases from J, the gap between germline ends came to 15 bases. The CDR3 is 15 amino acids. CDR3 residues: CASSPNSAGNTEAFF. The CDR3 coding sequence is TGTGCCAGCAGTCCCAACTCGGCAGGCAACACTGAAGCTTTCTTT.

This clonotype appeared many times. The V and J genes are TRBV12-3 or TRBV12-4 and TRBJ1-5; the D gene is possibly TRBD1 (6 bases). Trimming cost V 3 bases and J 2 bases, with 11 bases left between them. This CDR3 spans 15 amino acids. For the CDR3, the DNA is TGTGCCAGCAGTTTCGGGGGCGGGGGCAATCAGCCCCAGCATTTT. This codes for CASSFGGGGNQPQHF.

This rearrangement joins TRBV28 to TRBJ1-2, with TRBD1 as a possible D gene (5 bases). Germline-derived CDR1 and CDR2 are MDHEN and SYDVKM. The V end lost 3 bases, the J end lost 8 bases, and 16 bases lay between the germline ends. The CDR3 is 14 amino acids. The chain's CDR3 is CASSFFRGARGYTF. CDR3 coding DNA: TGTGCCAGCAGTTTTTTTCGAGGGGCGAGGGGCTACACCTTC.

This clonotype has ten or more counts. J is TRBJ1-3 and V is TRBV20-1, with D perhaps matching TRBD1 (6 bases). The CDR3 extends over 14 amino acids. Germline values: CDR1 DFQATT, CDR2 SNEGSKA (reference sequence). The CDR3 DNA reads as TGCAGCGCGCCCCCCCCAGGGGTCGGAAACACCATATATTTT. The encoded protein is CSAPPPGVGNTIYF.

This clonotype was counted ten times or more. This chain links TRBV12-3 or TRBV12-4 with TRBJ2-5; D is possibly TRBD2 (6 bases). The V gene lost 2 bases and the J gene lost 5 bases, with 9 bases spanning the gap. The CDR3 is 13 residues long. CDR3 region: CASSLSGGETQYF. The CDR3 DNA is TGTGCCAGCAGTTTATCCGGGGGTGAGACCCAGTACTTC.

This clonotype was picked up many times. The CDR3 reads CASSYSQLSPTGTGNTIYF. For the CDR3, the DNA is TGTGCCAGCAGTTACTCGCAACTCTCCCCAACAGGGACTGGAAACACCATATATTTT. This chain joins TRBV6-2 or TRBV6-3 and TRBJ1-3, with a weak D call TRBD1 (6 bases). The CDR3 has 19 amino acids. Germline values: CDR1 MNHEY, CDR2 SVGEGT. V lost 0 bases and J lost 2, with 20 bases in between.

This clonotype occurred once. A read error may explain this, as a much larger clone is one base away. The CDR3: CASTPESGIEIQYF. The CDR3, as DNA: TGTGCCAGCACCCCAGAGAGTGGGATAGAGATCCAGTACTTC. J is TRBJ2-5 and V is TRBV25-1; no clear D gene. The CDR3 sequence is 14 residues long. Germline assignment: CDR1 MGHDK and CDR2 SYGVNS.

This clonotype came up many times. The J gene is TRBJ2-5, the V gene TRBV20-1; D gene ambiguous. The CDR3 has 15 residues. V gave up 8 bases and J gave up 5 bases, with 24 bases separating them. Germline values: CDR1 DFQATT, CDR2 SNEGSKA (reference sequence). CDR3 in DNA: TGCAGTTCCGCCCCGCCAGAAAGGGTTTCGGAGACCCAGTACTTC. As protein: CSSAPPERVSETQYF.

In this sample, this clonotype turned up many times. The chain employs TRBV27 and TRBJ2-7; D remains ambiguous. The CDR3 runs to 12 residues. Germline assignment: CDR1 MNHEY and CDR2 SMNVEV (reference sequence). V was cut by 5 bases and J by 6 bases, with 11 bases left in between. CDR3 in amino acids: CASSRPSAEQYF. Here the CDR3 DNA reads TGTGCCAGCAGTCGGCCCTCCGCCGAGCAGTACTTC.

This clonotype was seen repeatedly, ten times or more. This chain uses TRBV30 with TRBJ2-3, with 9 bases identical to TRBD2. This CDR3 is built from 16 residues. Germline V lookup: CDR1 GTSNPN, CDR2 SVGIG (reference sequence). V gave up 0 bases and J gave up 6 bases; unmatched junction bases: 10. CDR3 nucleotide sequence: TGTGCCTGGAGTGTAGGTCGAGCGGGAGGTCCGGATACGCAGTATTTT. Encoded protein: CAWSVGRAGGPDTQYF. The variable domain in full, completed from reference TRBV30 and TRBJ2-3, reads SQTIHQWPATLVQPVGSPLSLECTVEGTSNPNLYWYRQAAGRGLQLLFYSVGIGQISSEVPQNLSASRPQDRQFILSSKKLLLSDSGFYLCAWSVGRAGGPDTQYFGPGTRLTVL.

This clonotype has a count of ten or more. The CDR3 reads CASTQRTGDAEAFF. The CDR3 DNA is TGTGCCAGCACCCAAAGGACGGGGGACGCTGAAGCTTTCTTT. The chain recombines TRBV12-3 or TRBV12-4 with TRBJ1-1; weak D call: TRBD1 (5 bases). V was shortened by 7 bases and J by 6 bases, with 18 bases between the two germline ends. The CDR3 extends over 14 amino acids.

The sample holds many counts of this clonotype. The chain couples TRBV2 to TRBJ2-7, with D perhaps TRBD2 (5 bases). Trimming removed 8 bases at V and 0 bases at J, with 8 bases between. Germline values: CDR1 SNHLY, CDR2 FYNNEI. CDR3 length: 12 residues. DNA of the CDR3: TGTGCCAGCTCAGCGGCCTCCTACGAGCAGTACTTC. This gives the protein CASSAASYEQYF.

This clonotype was found many times. The chain uses TRBV28 and TRBJ1-5; the D is unclear. Germline values: CDR1 MDHEN, CDR2 SYDVKM. This CDR3 comprises 14 residues. Trimming took off 3 bases at V and 1 base at J, with 7 bases between the two ends. The CDR3 DNA reads TGTGCCAGCAGTTTTCGATGGAGCAATCAGCCCCAGCATTTT. Its protein is CASSFRWSNQPQHF. Full variable domain (outside the CDR3, taken from reference TRBV28 and TRBJ1-5): DVKVTQSSRYLVKRTGEKVFLECVQDMDHENMFWYRQDPGLGLRLIYFSYDVKMKEKGDIPEGYSVSREKKERFSLILESASTNQTSMYLCASSFRWSNQPQHFGDGTRLSIL.

This clonotype is a singleton in its sample. The chain uses TRBV6-1 and TRBJ1-2; TRBD1 agrees at 7 bases. The CDR3 has 15 residues. Germline CDR1 MNHNS, CDR2 SASEGT. V was pared by 6 bases and J by 1 base, with 8 bases of the junction left unmatched. CDR3 residues: CASRPGTVFNYGYTF. The CDR3 DNA is TGTGCCAGCAGACCTGGGACAGTTTTTAACTATGGCTACACCTTC.

This clonotype was counted a few times. The chain is built from TRBV6-1 and TRBJ1-6; D is unresolved. Germline loops: CDR1 MNHNS, CDR2 SASEGT. Trimming pared 6 bases from V and 0 bases from J, leaving 12 bases between. The CDR3 extends over 16 amino acids. The CDR3 here is CASRIDASSYNSPLHF. The CDR3 coding sequence is TGTGCCAGCAGGATCGACGCCAGCTCCTATAATTCACCCCTCCACTTT.

About this clonotype itself: A much larger clone lies a single base off, so this may be a read error. The rearrangement links TRBV6-1 to TRBJ1-2, with TRBD1 identical over 12 bases. CDR3 length: 13 residues. Germline-derived CDR1 and CDR2 are MNHNS and SASEGT. After removal of 8 bases from V and 3 bases from J, the junction contained 1 base not matched to a gene. The CDR3 spells CASGDRGHYGYTF. CDR3 nucleotides: TGTGCCAGCGGGGACAGGGGGCACTATGGCTACACCTTC.

Remarks on this clonotype: This sequence may be a read error, since a much larger clone differs from it by one base. The CDR3 carries no conserved terminal phenylalanine or tryptophan, so it likely arises from a read error. The J gene is TRBJ2-7, the V gene TRBV12-5; 9 nucleotides align to TRBD1. The CDR3 is 15 amino acids. The V segment lost 6 bases and the J segment 5 bases; nucleotides outside the gene matches: 11. Per the germline V gene, CDR1 is LGHNT and CDR2 is FRNRAP. The DNA for the CDR3 is TGTGCTAGTGGATCGGGACAGGGATACCCCCACGAGCAGTACTTG. Translating it yields CASGSGQGYPHEQYL.

This clonotype was seen many times. The chain recombines TRBV28 with TRBJ2-7; D tentatively reads TRBD1 or TRBD2 (6 bases each). Trimming removed 6 bases from V and 3 bases from J, with 15 bases in between. The germline V gene encodes CDR1 MDHEN and CDR2 SYDVKM. The CDR3 spans 14 residues. CDR3 amino acids: CASRVGGRGYEQYF. CDR3 coding DNA: TGTGCCAGCAGAGTAGGGGGGAGAGGCTACGAGCAGTACTTC.

This rearrangement joins TRBV7-6 to TRBJ1-2; D gene ambiguous. The V and J ends lost 5 bases and 6 bases respectively, with 19 bases between them. Germline CDR1 SGHVS, CDR2 FNYEAQ. CDR3 size: 15 residues. This CDR3 is CASSPFGDKEDGYTF. The CDR3 DNA sequence: TGTGCCAGCAGCCCCTTCGGTGACAAGGAAGATGGCTACACCTTC.

This chain links TRBV6-5 with TRBJ2-7; possibly TRBD1 or TRBD2 for D (6 bases each). The CDR3 runs 14 residues. Germline lookup yields CDR1 MNHEY and CDR2 SVGAGI. With 0 bases removed from V and 5 bases from J, the gap between germline ends came to 11 bases. Here the CDR3 reads CASSYSKGGDEQYF. Here the CDR3 DNA reads TGTGCCAGCAGTTACTCGAAGGGGGGAGACGAGCAGTACTTC.

Ten or more counts support this clonotype. A much larger clone lies a single base off, so this may be a read error. This chain connects TRBV5-6 to TRBJ2-2; D not resolved. Trimming took off 4 bases at V and 6 bases at J, with 7 bases between the two ends. The germline V gene has CDR1 SGHDT and CDR2 YYEEEE. This CDR3 comprises 12 residues. In nucleotides, the CDR3 is TGTGCCAGCAGCCCTGACTCCGGGGAGCTGTTTTTT. Translation: CASSPDSGELFF.